This T cell receptor (beta chain) appears in the sequencing data of a study of cytomegalovirus exposure and HLA in healthy donors. The CDR3 runs 14 residues. With 5 bases clipped from V and 6 bases from J, the junction kept 6 bases outside the gene matches. CDR1 and CDR2 (germline): SGHNT, YENEEA. The primer mix had 60 Vbeta and 13 Jbeta primers. Profiling relied on immunoSEQ multiplex PCR, and the TCRdb table lists in-frame clones only, not all of them. Among around 150,000 clones listed, around 77% were seen once. In its sample, this clone was seen a few times. This receptor was taken from a man over 45 in good health and CMV-seropositive. V and J are TRBV11-3 and TRBJ2-2; the match to TRBD1 covers 7 bases. Sequencing was performed on PBMCs. The CDR3 bases are TGTGCCAGCAGCCAAGACAGGGCGTCCGGGGAGCTGTTTTTT. Residues: CASSQDRASGELFF.